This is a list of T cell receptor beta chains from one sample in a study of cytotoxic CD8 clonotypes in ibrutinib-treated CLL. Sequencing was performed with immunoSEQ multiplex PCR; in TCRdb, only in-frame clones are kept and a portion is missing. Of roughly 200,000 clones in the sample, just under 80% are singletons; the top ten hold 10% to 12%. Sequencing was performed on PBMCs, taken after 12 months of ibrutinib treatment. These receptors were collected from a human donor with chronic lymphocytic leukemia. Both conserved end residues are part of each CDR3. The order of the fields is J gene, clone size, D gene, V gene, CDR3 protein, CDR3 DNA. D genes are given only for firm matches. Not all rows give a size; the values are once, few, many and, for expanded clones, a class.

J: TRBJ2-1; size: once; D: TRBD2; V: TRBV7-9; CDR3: CASSLGGGSGRDNEQFF; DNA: TGTGCCAGCAGCTTAGGGGGTGGGAGCGGGAGGGACAATGAGCAGTTCTTC
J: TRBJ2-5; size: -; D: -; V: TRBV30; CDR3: CAWDTGRIETQYF; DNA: TGTGCCTGGGATACAGGGAGGATAGAGACCCAGTACTTC
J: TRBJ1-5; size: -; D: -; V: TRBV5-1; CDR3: CASSPDTGIQPQHF; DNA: TGCGCCAGCAGCCCAGATACAGGGATCCAGCCCCAGCATTTT
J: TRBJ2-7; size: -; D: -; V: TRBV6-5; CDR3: CASSLDLYEQYF; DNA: TGTGCCAGCAGTCTCGATCTATACGAGCAGTACTTC
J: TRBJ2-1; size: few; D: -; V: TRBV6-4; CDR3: CASSESGSGTEQFF; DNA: TGTGCCAGCAGTGAATCTGGGTCCGGGACGGAGCAGTTCTTC
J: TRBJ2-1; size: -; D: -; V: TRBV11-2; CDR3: CASSPYNYNEQFF; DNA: TGTGCCAGCAGCCCTTACAACTACAATGAGCAGTTCTTC
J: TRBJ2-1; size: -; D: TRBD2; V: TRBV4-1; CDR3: CASSQDRAGGSYNEQFF; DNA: TGCGCCAGCAGCCAAGATCGGGCGGGAGGGTCCTACAATGAGCAGTTCTTC
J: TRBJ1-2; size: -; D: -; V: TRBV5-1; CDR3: CASSFSGNLYGYTF; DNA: TGCGCCAGCAGCTTTTCAGGGAACCTCTATGGCTACACCTTC
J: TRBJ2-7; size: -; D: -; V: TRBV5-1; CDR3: CASSLETTYEQYF; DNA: TGCGCCAGCAGCTTGGAAACCACCTACGAGCAGTACTTC
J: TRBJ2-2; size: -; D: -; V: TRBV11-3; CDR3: CASSLAHAGTANTGELFF; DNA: TGTGCCAGCAGCCTAGCCCACGCCGGGACGGCGAACACCGGGGAGCTGTTTTTT
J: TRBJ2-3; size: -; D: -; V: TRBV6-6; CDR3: CASRLGQWGFTDTQYF; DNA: TGTGCCAGCAGGCTAGGACAGTGGGGGTTCACAGATACGCAGTATTTT
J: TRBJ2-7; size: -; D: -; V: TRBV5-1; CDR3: CASSDPGLPYEQYF; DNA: TGCGCCAGCAGCGACCCGGGCCTCCCCTACGAGCAGTACTTC
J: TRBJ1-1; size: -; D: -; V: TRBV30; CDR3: CAWREGAEAFF; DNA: TGTGCCTGGAGAGAGGGGGCTGAAGCTTTCTTT
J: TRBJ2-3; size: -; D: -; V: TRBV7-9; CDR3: CASSITRDPTDTQYF; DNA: TGTGCCAGCAGCATTACCCGGGACCCTACAGATACGCAGTATTTT
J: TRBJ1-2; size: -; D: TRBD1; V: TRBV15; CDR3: CATSRGAGTGIYTF; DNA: TGTGCCACCAGCAGGGGGGCCGGGACAGGGATCTACACCTTC
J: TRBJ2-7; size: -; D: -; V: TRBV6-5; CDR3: CASSNHRVRLYEQYF; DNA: TGTGCCAGCAGTAATCACAGGGTGAGGCTTTACGAGCAGTACTTC
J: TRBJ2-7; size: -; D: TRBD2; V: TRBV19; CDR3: CASNAGALTYEQYF; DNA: TGTGCCAGTAATGCGGGAGCGCTCACCTACGAGCAGTACTTC
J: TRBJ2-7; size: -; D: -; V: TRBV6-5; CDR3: CASSYSSQGAHEQYF; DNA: TGTGCCAGCAGTTACTCGTCACAGGGTGCCCACGAGCAGTACTTC
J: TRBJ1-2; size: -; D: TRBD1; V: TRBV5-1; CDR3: CASSVGQGAFGYTF; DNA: TGCGCCAGCAGCGTCGGACAGGGGGCTTTCGGCTACACCTTC
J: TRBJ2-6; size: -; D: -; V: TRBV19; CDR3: CASSSPSWVLTF; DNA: TGTGCCAGTAGTAGCCCTTCTTGGGTCCTGACTTTC
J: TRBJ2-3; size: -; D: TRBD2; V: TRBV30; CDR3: CAWNSGGANTQYF; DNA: TGTGCCTGGAATAGCGGGGGGGCAAATACGCAGTATTTT
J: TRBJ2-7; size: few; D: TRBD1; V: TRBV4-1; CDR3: CASSQGRQGALYF; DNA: TGCGCCAGCAGCCAAGGCCGACAGGGGGCGCTGTACTTC
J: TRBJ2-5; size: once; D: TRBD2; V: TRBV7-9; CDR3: CASSGLAGGEETQYF; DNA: TGTGCCAGCAGCGGACTAGCGGGGGGAGAGGAGACCCAGTACTTC
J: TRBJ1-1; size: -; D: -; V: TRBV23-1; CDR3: CASPKTLNTEAFF; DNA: TGCGCCAGCCCTAAGACCCTAAACACTGAAGCTTTCTTT
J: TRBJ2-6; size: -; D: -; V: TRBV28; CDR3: CASSPHPFTSGANVLTF; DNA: TGTGCCAGCAGTCCTCACCCTTTCACCTCTGGGGCCAACGTCCTGACTTTC
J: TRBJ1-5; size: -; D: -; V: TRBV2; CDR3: CASSGWGNQPQHF; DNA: TGTGCCAGCAGCGGGTGGGGGAATCAGCCCCAGCATTTT
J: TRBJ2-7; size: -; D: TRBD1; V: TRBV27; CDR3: CASSRTGGQGAYEQYF; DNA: TGTGCCAGCAGTCGTACAGGGGGACAGGGGGCTTACGAGCAGTACTTC
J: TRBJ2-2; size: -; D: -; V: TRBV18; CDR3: CASSPGEAGNTGELFF; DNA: TGTGCCAGCTCACCAGGGGAAGCGGGGAACACCGGGGAGCTGTTTTTT
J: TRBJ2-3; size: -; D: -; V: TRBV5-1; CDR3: CASSFTDTQYF; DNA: TGCGCCAGCAGCTTCACAGATACGCAGTATTTT
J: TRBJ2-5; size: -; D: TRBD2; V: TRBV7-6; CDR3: CASSPAGGALETQYF; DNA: TGTGCCAGCAGCCCAGCGGGGGGGGCCTTAGAGACCCAGTACTTC
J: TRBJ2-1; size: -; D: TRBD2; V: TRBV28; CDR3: CASRTSGSLNEQFF; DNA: TGTGCCAGCAGGACTAGCGGGAGTCTCAATGAGCAGTTCTTC
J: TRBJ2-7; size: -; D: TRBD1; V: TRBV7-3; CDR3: CASSPGQGASEQYF; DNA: TGTGCCAGCAGCCCAGGACAGGGGGCCAGCGAGCAGTACTTC
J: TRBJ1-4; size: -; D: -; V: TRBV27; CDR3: CASSRAPRREKLFF; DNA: TGTGCCAGCTCTCGGGCCCCGAGGCGGGAAAAACTGTTTTTT
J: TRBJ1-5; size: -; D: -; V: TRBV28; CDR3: CASNTQPQHF; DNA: TGTGCCAGCAACACTCAGCCCCAGCATTTT
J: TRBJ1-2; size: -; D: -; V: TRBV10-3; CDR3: CAISEAPGSYGYTF; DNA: TGTGCCATCAGTGAGGCTCCCGGGAGCTATGGCTACACCTTC
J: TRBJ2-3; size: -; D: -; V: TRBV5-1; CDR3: CASSLDTDTQYF; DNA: TGCGCCAGCAGCTTGGACACAGATACGCAGTATTTT
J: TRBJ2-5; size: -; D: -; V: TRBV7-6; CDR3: CASSLNSGHSGETQYF; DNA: TGTGCCAGCAGCTTGAATAGCGGCCATTCAGGAGAGACCCAGTACTTC
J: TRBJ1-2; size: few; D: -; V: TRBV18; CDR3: CASSPREEDGYTF; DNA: TGTGCCAGCTCACCACGTGAAGAGGATGGCTACACCTTC
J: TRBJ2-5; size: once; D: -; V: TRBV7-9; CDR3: CASSSGLRYQETQYF; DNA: TGTGCCAGCAGCTCAGGGTTGAGGTACCAAGAGACCCAGTACTTC
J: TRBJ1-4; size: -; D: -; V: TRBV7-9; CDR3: CASSIGQSLVATNEKLFF; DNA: TGTGCCAGCAGCATCGGACAGAGCCTAGTTGCAACTAATGAAAAACTGTTTTTT
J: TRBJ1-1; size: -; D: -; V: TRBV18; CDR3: CASSPSTAPNTEAFF; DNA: TGTGCCAGCTCACCCTCAACGGCGCCGAACACTGAAGCTTTCTTT
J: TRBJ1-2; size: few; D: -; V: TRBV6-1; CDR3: CASSEAWDTVYGYTF; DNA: TGTGCCAGCAGTGAAGCTTGGGACACCGTCTATGGCTACACCTTC
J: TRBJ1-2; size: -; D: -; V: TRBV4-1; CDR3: CASSQEYEVDGRGYTF; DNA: TGCGCCAGCAGCCAAGAATATGAGGTGGACGGGAGGGGCTACACCTTC
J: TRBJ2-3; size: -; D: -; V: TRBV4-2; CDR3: CASSQDRRLAVADTQYF; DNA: TGTGCCAGCAGCCAAGATAGGCGACTTGCGGTCGCAGATACGCAGTATTTT
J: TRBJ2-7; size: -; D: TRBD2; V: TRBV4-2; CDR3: CASSQDSSGNYEQYF; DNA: TGTGCCAGCAGCCAAGATTCTAGCGGAAACTACGAGCAGTACTTC
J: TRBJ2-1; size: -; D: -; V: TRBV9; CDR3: CASSVGTSGSYNEQFF; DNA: TGTGCCAGCAGCGTAGGGACCAGCGGGTCCTACAATGAGCAGTTCTTC
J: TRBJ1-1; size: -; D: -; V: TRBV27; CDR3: CASSLYMGITEAFF; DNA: TGTGCCAGCAGTTTATACATGGGGATCACTGAAGCTTTCTTT
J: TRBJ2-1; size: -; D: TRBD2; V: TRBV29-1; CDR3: CSSRGGLAGGHYNEQFF; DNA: TGCAGTTCCAGGGGGGGACTAGCGGGAGGACACTACAATGAGCAGTTCTTC
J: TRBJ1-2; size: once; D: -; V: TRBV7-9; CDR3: CASSPSGTFDGYTF; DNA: TGTGCCAGCAGCCCGTCGGGGACGTTCGATGGCTACACCTTC
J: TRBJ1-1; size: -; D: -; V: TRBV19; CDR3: CASSIGAHQDTEAFF; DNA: TGTGCCAGTAGTATAGGAGCCCACCAGGACACTGAAGCTTTCTTT